These T cell receptor beta chains were read from a single sample in a study of blood T cell repertoires in COVID-19. TCRdb's copy holds only in-frame clones and misses some; the assay was immunoSEQ multiplex PCR. Seen here are approximately 40,000 clones, 70% to 90% observed once, and the top ten hold roughly 4.3%. The sample was peripheral blood. The receptors were sampled from a man in his 60s with COVID-19, enrolled during active disease. CDR3s include the opening cysteine and the closing phenylalanine or tryptophan. Each record gives: CDR3 length, V gene, D gene, J gene, CDR3 DNA, CDR3 protein. A D gene is named only where the DNA matches it firmly.

14	TRBV3-1/TRBV3-2	.	TRBJ2-5	TGTGCCAGCAGACATTACGACAGAGAAGAGACCCAGTACTTC	CASRHYDREETQYF
14	TRBV19	.	TRBJ2-2	TGTGCCAGCAACCAGGGTCTCGGGACCGGGGAGCTGTTTTTT	CASNQGLGTGELFF
16	TRBV6-5	TRBD1	TRBJ1-1	TGTGCCAGCAGTTACTCTAGGGGACAGCTGAACACTGAAGCTTTCTTT	CASSYSRGQLNTEAFF
17	TRBV27	TRBD1	TRBJ2-1	TGTGCCAGCAGTTCCCCCAACACCCGACAGGGTTTGTCTGAGCAGTTCTTC	CASSSPNTRQGLSEQFF
14	TRBV6-5	.	TRBJ2-7	TGTGCCAGCAGTTCCCGGGACACGAACTACGAGCAGTACTTC	CASSSRDTNYEQYF
15	TRBV5-6	.	TRBJ1-2	TGTGCCAGCAGGGGGGGTCCTTTGTCGGACTATGGCTACACCTTC	CASRGGPLSDYGYTF
17	TRBV24-1	.	TRBJ2-1	TGTGCCACCAGTGCCCCGACTAGATTTAGCTCCTACAATGAGCAGTTCTTC	CATSAPTRFSSYNEQFF
14	TRBV5-8	.	TRBJ2-1	TGTGCCAGCAGCTTGAGCCCTGCATCCAATGAGCAGTTCTTC	CASSLSPASNEQFF
16	TRBV7-9	TRBD1	TRBJ2-5	TGTGCCAGCAGCTCGGTGGATGTAGGGGGCGAAGAGACCCAGTACTTC	CASSSVDVGGEETQYF
15	TRBV10-2	TRBD1	TRBJ2-2	TGCGCCAGCAGTGAGTACGGGACAGTTACCGGGGAGCTGTTTTTT	CASSEYGTVTGELFF
11	TRBV7-9	.	TRBJ2-7	TGTGCCAGCAGCCTCTTATCCGAGCAGTACTTC	CASSLLSEQYF
15	TRBV2	TRBD1	TRBJ2-3	TGTGCCAGCAGTCAAAACAGGGGGAACACAGATACGCAGTATTTT	CASSQNRGNTDTQYF
21	TRBV28	TRBD2	TRBJ2-4	TGTGCCAGCAGTTTATCTACTTTGCGGGAGGCCCTCAATGTTACCAAAAACATTCAGTACTTC	CASSLSTLREALNVTKNIQYF
18	TRBV11-2	.	TRBJ2-3	TGTGCCAGCAGCTTAGAGCCAGCGGGCCCTTCTAGCACAGATACGCAGTATTTT	CASSLEPAGPSSTDTQYF
16	TRBV3-1/TRBV3-2	TRBD1	TRBJ1-2	TGTGCCAGCAGCCAAGAGGGCAGGGACAGGGGCAATGGCTACACCTTC	CASSQEGRDRGNGYTF
14	TRBV27	.	TRBJ1-6	TGTGCCAGCAGGTCCGGGATCCATAATTCACCCCTCCACTTT	CASRSGIHNSPLHF
16	TRBV18	.	TRBJ1-6	TGTGCCAGCTCACCAGGCGAGGGATACTATAATTCACCCCTCCACTTT	CASSPGEGYYNSPLHF
14	TRBV7-9	.	TRBJ2-5	TGTGCCAGCAGCTTAGGGCAGGTCCAAGAGACCCAGTACTTC	CASSLGQVQETQYF